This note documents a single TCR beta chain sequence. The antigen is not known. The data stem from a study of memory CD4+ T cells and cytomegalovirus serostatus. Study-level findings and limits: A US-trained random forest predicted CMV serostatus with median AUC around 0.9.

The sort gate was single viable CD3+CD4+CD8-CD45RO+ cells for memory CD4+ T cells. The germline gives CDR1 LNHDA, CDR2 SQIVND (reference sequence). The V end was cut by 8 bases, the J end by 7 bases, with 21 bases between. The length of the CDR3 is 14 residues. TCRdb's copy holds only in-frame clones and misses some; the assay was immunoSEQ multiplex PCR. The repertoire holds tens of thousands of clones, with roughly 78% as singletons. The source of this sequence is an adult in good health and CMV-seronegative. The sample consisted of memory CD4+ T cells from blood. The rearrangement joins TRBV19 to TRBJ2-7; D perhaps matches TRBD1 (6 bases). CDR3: CASGEYSGAREQYF. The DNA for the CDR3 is TGTGCCAGTGGAGAGTATTCAGGGGCGAGAGAGCAGTACTTC.